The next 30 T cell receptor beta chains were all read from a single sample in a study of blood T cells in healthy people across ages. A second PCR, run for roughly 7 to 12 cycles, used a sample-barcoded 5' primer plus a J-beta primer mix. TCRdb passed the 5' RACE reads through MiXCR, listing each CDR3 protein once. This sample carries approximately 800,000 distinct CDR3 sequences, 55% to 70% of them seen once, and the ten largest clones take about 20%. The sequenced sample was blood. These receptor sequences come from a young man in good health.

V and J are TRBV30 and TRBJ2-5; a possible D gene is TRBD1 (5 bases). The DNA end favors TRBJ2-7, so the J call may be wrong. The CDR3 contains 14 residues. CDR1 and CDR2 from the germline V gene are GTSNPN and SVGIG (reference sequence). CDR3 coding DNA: TGTGCCTGGAACAAAGGAAGGGGATTGGACGAGCAGTACTTC. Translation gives CAWNKGRGLDEQYF.

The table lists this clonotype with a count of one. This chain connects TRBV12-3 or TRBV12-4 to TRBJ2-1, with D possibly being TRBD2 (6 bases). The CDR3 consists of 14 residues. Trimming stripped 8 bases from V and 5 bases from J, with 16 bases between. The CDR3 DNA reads TGTGCCAGCGTGGGGGGAGACGGAAACAATGAGCAGTTCTTC. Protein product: CASVGGDGNNEQFF.

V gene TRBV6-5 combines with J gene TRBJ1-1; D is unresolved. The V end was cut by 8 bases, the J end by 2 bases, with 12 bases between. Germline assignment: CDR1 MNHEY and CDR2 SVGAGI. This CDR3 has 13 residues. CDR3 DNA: TGTGCCAGCCTGCAGGAGGGAAACACTGAAGCTTTCTTT. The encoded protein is CASLQEGNTEAFF.

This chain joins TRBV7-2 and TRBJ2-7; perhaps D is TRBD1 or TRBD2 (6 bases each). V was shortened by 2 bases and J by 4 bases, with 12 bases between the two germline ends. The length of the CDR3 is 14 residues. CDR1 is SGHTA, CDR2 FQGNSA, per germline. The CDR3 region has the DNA TGTGCCAGCAGCTTATTCGGGGGCTCTTACGAGCAGTACTTC. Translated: CASSLFGGSYEQYF.

CDR3 bases: TGTGCCAGCAGCCGAAAGGGTATGTGGGAGAGTCATGAGCAGTTCTTC. Protein sequence: CASSRKGMWESHEQFF. V and J are TRBV21-1 and TRBJ2-1; the tabulated D call, TRBD2, remains unverified against the DNA. TRBV21-1 is shown as a pseudogene. This CDR3 region has 16 residues.

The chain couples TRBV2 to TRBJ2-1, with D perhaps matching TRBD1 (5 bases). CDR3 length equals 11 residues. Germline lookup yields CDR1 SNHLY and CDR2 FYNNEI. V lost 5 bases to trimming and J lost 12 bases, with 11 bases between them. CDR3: CASSYRLGQFF. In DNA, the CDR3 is TGTGCCAGCAGTTACAGGCTGGGGCAGTTCTTC.

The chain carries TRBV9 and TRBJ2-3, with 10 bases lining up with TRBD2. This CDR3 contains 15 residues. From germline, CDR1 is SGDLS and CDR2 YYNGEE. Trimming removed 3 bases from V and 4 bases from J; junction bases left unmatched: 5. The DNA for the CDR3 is TGTGCCAGCAGCGCTAGCGGGGGTATCCCAGATACGCAGTATTTT. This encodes CASSASGGIPDTQYF.

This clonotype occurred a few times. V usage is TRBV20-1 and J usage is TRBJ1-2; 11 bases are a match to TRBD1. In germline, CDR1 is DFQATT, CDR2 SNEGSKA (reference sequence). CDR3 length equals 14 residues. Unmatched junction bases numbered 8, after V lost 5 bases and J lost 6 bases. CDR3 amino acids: CSASSGTGGDGYTF. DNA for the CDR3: TGCAGTGCTTCCTCCGGGACAGGGGGGGATGGCTACACCTTC.

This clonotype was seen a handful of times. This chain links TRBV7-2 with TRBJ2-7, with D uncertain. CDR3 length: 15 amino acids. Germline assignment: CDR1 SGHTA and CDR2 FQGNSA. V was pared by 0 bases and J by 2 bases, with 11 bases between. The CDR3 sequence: CASSLASGSTYEQYF. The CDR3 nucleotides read TGTGCCAGCAGCTTAGCCTCGGGCAGTACCTACGAGCAGTACTTC.

The CDR3 protein is CASRTGRGQGAYEQYF. The CDR3 nucleotides read TGTGCCAGCAGGACAGGAAGAGGACAGGGGGCTTACGAGCAGTACTTC. The chain employs TRBV6-6 and TRBJ2-7; 11 bases map to TRBD1. With 6 bases clipped from V and 4 bases from J, the junction kept 11 bases outside the gene matches. The germline V gene has CDR1 MNHNY and CDR2 SVGAGI (reference sequence). This CDR3 spans 16 amino acids.

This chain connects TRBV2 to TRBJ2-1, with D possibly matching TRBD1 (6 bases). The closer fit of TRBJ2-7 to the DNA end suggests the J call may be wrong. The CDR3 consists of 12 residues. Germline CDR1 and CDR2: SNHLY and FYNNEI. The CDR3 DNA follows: TGTGCCAGCGCACAGGGAAACAATGAGCAGTACTTC. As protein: CASAQGNNEQYF.

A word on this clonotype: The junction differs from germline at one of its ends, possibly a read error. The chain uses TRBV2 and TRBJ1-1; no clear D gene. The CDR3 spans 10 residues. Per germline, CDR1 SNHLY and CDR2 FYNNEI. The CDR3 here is CASSNTGAFF. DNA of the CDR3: TGTGCCAGCAGTAACACTGGAGCTTTCTTT.

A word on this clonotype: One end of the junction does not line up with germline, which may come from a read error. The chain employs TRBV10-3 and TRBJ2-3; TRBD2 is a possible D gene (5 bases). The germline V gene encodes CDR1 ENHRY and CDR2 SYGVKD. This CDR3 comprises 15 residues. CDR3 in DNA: TGTACCATCAGTGGGATTAGAGGGTCCACAGATACGCAGTATTTT. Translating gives CTISGIRGSTDTQYF.

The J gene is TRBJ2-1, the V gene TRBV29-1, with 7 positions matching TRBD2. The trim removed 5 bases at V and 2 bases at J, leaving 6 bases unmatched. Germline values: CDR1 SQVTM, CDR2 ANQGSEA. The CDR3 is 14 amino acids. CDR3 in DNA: TGCAGCGTTTTAGGGCTAGCGGCCTACAATGAGCAGTTCTTC. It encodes CSVLGLAAYNEQFF.

CDR3 DNA sequence: TGTGCCAGCAGCAAACTAGCGGGAGAAGCAGATACGCAGTATTTT. It translates to CASSKLAGEADTQYF. V usage is TRBV12-3 or TRBV12-4 and J usage is TRBJ2-3, with 11 bases matching TRBD2. V gave up 6 bases and J gave up 4 bases; unmatched junction bases: 6. The CDR3 sequence is 15 residues long.

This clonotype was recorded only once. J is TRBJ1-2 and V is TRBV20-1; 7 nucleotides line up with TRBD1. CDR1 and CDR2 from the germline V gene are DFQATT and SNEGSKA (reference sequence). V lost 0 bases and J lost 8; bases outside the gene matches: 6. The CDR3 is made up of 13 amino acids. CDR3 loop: CSAREGPRGGYTF. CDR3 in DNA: TGCAGTGCTAGAGAGGGGCCCAGGGGGGGCTACACCTTC.

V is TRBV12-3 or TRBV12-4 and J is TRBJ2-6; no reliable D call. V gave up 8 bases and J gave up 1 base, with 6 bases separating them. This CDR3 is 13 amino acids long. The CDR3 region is CASLISGANVLTF. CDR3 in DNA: TGTGCCAGCCTGATATCTGGGGCCAACGTCCTGACTTTC.

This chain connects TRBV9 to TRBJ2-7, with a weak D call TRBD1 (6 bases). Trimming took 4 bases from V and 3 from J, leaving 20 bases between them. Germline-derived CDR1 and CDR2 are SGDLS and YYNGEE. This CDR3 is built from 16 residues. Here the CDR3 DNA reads TGTGCCAGCAGCATTCACCGAGACAGGTCCATCTACGAGCAGTACTTC. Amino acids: CASSIHRDRSIYEQYF.

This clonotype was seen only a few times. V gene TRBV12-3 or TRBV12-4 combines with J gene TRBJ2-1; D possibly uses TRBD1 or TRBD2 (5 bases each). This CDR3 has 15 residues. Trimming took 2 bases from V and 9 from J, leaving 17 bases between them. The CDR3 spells CASSLWDPTAIEQFF. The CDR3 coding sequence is TGTGCCAGCAGTTTATGGGACCCCACCGCAATTGAGCAGTTCTTC.

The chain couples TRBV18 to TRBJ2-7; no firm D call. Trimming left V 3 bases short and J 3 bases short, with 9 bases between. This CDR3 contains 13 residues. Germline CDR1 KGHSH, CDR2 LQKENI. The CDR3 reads CASSPGPFYEQYF. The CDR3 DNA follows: TGTGCCAGCTCACCTGGGCCGTTCTACGAGCAGTACTTC.

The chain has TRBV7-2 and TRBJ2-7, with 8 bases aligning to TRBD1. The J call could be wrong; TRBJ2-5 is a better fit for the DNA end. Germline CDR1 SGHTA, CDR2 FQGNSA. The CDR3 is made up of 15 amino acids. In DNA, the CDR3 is TGTGCCAGCAGCGATAATCAGGGGGCGCGGGAGACCCAGTACTTC. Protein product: CASSDNQGARETQYF.

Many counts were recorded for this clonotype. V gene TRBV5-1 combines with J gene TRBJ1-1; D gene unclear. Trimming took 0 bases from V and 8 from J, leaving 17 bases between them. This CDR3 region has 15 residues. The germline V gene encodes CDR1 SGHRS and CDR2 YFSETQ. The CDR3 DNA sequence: TGCGCCAGCAGCTTGGCGGGTTCGGGCCGTGGAGAAGCTTTCTTT. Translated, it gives CASSLAGSGRGEAFF.

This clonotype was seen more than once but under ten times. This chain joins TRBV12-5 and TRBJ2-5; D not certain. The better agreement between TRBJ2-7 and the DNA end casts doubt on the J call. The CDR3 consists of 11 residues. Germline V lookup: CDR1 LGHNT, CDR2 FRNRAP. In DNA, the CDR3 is TGTGCTAGTGGCACGATTGGCGAGCAGTACTTC. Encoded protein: CASGTIGEQYF.

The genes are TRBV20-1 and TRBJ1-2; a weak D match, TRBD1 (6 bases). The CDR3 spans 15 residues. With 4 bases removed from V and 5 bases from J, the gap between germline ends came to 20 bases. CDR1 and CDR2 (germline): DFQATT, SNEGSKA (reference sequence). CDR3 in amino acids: CSATLGADSSYGYTF. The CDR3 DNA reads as TGCAGTGCTACCCTAGGGGCGGACAGTAGTTATGGCTACACCTTC.

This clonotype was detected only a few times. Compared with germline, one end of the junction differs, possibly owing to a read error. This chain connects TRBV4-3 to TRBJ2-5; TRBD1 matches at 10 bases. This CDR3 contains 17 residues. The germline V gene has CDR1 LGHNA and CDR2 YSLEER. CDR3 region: CAGSHPPSGQGVWEQYF. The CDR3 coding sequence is TGCGCCGGCAGCCATCCCCCGAGCGGACAGGGGGTTTGGGAGCAGTACTTC.

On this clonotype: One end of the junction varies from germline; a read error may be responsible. CDR3 DNA sequence: TGCGCCAGCAGCCAAGATGTCGGGGAGAATTGGAGACCCCTCCATTTT. Amino acid sequence: CASSQDVGENWRPLHF. The chain joins TRBV4-3 to TRBJ1-6; D remains ambiguous. Germline CDR1 and CDR2: LGHNA and YSLEER. The CDR3 runs 16 residues.

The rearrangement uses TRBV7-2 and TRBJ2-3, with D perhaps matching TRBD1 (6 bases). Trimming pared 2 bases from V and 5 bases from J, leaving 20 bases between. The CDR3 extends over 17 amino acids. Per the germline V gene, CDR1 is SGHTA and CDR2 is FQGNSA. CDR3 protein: CASSLNPARRGEDTQYF. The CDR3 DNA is TGTGCCAGCAGCTTAAACCCCGCTCGCAGGGGTGAAGATACGCAGTATTTT.

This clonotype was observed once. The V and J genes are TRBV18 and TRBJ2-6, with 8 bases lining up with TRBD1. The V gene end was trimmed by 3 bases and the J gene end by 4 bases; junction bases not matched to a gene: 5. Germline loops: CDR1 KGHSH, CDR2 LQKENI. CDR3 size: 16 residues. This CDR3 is CASSPWTGTGANVLTF. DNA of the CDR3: TGTGCCAGCTCACCTTGGACAGGGACAGGGGCCAACGTCCTGACTTTC.

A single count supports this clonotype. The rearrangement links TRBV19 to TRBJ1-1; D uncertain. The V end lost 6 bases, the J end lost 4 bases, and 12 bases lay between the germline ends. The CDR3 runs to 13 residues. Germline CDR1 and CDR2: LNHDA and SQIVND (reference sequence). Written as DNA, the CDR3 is TGTGCCAGTAGGGGCGCAGAGGGCACTGAAGCTTTCTTT. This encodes CASRGAEGTEAFF.

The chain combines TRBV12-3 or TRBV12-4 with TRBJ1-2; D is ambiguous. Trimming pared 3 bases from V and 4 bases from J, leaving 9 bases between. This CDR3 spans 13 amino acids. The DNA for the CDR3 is TGTGCCAGCAGTTTCAGGATTGGCTATGGCTACACCTTC. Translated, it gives CASSFRIGYGYTF.